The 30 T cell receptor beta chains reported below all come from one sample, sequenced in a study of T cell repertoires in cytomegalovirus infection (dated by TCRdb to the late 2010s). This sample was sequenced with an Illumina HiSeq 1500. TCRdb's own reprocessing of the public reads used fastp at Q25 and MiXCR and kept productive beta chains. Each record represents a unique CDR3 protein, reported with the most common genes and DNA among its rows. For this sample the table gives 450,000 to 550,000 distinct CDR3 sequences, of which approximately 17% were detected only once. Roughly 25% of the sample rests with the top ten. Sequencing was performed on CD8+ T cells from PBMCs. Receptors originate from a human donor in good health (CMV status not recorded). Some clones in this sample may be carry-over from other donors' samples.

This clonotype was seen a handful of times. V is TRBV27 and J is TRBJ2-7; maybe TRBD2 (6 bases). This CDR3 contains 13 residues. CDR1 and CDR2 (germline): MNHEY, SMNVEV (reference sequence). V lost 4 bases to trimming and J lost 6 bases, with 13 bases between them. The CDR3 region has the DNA TGTGCCAGCAGTTCCCGGGGAGGACGCGAGCAGTACTTC. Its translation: CASSSRGGREQYF.

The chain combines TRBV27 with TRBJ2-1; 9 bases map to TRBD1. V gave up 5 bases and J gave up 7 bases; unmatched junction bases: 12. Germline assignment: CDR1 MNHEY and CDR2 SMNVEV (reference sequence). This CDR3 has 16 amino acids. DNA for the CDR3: TGTGCCAGCAGTCTCCTACCGGGACAGGGAGTTAATGAGCAGTTCTTC. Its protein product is CASSLLPGQGVNEQFF.

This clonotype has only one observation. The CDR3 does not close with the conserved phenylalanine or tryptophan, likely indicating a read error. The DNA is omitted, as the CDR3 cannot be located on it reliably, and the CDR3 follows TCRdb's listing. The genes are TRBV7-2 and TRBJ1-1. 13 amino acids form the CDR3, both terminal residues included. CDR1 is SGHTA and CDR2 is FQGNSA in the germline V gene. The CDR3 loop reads CASSLAEVTLAVY.

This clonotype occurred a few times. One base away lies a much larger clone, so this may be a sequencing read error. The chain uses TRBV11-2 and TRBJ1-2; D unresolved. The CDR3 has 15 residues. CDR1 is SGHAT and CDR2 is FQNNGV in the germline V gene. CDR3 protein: CASSLDRGSLYVYTF. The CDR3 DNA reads TGTGCCAGCAGCTTAGATCGTGGCAGCCTCTATGTCTACACCTTC.

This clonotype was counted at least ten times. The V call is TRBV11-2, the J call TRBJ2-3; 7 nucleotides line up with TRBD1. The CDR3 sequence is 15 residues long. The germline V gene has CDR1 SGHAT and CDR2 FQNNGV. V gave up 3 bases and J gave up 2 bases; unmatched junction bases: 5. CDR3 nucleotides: TGTGCCAGCAGCTTTCGACAGGGCTACACAGATACGCAGTATTTT. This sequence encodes CASSFRQGYTDTQYF. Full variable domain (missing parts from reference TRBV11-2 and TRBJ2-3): EAGVAQSPRYKIIEKRQSVAFWCNPISGHATLYWYQQILGQGPKLLIQFQNNGVVDDSQLPKDRFSAERLKGVDSTLKIQPAKLEDSAVYLCASSFRQGYTDTQYFGPGTRLTVL.

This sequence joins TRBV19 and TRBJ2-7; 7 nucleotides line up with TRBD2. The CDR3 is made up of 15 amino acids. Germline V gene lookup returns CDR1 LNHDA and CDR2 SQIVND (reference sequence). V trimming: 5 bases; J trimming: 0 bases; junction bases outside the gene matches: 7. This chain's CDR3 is CASSARDYPSYEQYF. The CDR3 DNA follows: TGTGCCAGTAGTGCCCGGGACTACCCCTCCTACGAGCAGTACTTC. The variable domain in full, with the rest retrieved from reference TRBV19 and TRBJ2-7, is DGGITQSPKYLFRKEGQNVTLSCEQNLNHDAMYWYRQDPGQGLRLIYYSQIVNDFQKGDIAEGYSVSREKKESFPLTVTSAQKNPTAFYLCASSARDYPSYEQYFGPGTRLTVT.

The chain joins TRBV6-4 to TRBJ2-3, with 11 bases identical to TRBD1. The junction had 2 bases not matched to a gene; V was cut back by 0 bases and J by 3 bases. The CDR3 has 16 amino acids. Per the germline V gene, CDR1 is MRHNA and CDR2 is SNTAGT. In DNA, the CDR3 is TGTGCCAGCAGTGACTCGAGGGACAGGGGGACAGATACGCAGTATTTT. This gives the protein CASSDSRDRGTDTQYF.

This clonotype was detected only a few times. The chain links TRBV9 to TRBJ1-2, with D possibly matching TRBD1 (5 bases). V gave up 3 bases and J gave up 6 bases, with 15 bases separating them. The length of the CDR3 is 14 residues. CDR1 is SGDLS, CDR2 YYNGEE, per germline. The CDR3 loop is CASSDLRRGNGYTF. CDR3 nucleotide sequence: TGTGCCAGCAGCGACTTACGAAGGGGTAATGGCTACACCTTC.

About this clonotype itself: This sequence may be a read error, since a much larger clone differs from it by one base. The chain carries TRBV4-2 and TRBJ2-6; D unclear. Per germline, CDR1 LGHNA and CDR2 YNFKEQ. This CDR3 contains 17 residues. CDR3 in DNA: TGTGACAGCAGCCAAGAATTGGTACAACGAGGGGCCAACGTCCTGACTTTC. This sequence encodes CDSSQELVQRGANVLTF.

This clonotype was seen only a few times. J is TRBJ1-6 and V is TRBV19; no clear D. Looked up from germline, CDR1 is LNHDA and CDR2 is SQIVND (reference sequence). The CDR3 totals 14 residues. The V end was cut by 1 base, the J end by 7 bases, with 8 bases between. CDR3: CASSIGTENSPLHF. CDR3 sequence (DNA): TGTGCCAGTAGTATAGGGACCGAGAATTCACCCCTCCACTTT.

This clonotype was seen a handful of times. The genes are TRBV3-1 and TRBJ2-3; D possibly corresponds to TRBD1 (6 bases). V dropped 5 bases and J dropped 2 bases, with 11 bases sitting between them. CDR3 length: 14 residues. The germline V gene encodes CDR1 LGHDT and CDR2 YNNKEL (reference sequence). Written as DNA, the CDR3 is TGTGCCAGCAGCAACAGGGTTTCCACAGATACGCAGTATTTT. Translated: CASSNRVSTDTQYF.

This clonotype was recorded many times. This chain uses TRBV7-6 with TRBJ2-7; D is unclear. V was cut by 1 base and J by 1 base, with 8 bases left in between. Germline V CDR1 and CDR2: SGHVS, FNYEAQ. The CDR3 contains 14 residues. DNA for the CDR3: TGTGCCAGCAGCTTAGAACCAGCTTCCTACGAGCAGTACTTC. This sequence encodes CASSLEPASYEQYF.

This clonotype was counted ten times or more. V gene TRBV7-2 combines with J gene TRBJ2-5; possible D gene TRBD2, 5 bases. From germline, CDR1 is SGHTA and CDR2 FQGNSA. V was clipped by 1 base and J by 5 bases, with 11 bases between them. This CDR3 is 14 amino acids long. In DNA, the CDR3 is TGTGCCAGCAGCTTAGTTGGCCGCGGGGAGACCCAGTACTTC. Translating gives CASSLVGRGETQYF.

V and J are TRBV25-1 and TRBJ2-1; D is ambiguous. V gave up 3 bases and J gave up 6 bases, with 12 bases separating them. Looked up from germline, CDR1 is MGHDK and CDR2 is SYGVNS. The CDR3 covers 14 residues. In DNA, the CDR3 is TGTGCCAGCAGTGATCTGTCCAAGGTCAATGAGCAGTTCTTC. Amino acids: CASSDLSKVNEQFF.

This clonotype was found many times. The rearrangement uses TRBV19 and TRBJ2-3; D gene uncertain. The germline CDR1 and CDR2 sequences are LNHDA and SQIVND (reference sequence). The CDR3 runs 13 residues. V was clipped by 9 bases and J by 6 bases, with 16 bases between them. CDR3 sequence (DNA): TGTGCCAGCACGGGTGGCCTCACGGATACGCAGTATTTT. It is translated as CASTGGLTDTQYF. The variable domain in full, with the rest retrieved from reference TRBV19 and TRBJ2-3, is DGGITQSPKYLFRKEGQNVTLSCEQNLNHDAMYWYRQDPGQGLRLIYYSQIVNDFQKGDIAEGYSVSREKKESFPLTVTSAQKNPTAFYLCASTGGLTDTQYFGPGTRLTVL.

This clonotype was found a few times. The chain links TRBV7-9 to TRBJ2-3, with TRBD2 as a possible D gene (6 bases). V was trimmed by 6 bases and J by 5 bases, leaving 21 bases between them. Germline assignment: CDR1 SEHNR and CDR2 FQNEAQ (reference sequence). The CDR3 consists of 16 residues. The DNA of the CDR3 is TGTGCCAGCAGGCAAAGACTAGACCCGAAAGGAGATACGCAGTATTTT. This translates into CASRQRLDPKGDTQYF.

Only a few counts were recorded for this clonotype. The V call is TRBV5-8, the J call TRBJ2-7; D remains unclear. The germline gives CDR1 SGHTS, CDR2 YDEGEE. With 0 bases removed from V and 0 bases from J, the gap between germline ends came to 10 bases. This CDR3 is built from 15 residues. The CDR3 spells CASSLGLRSSYEQYF. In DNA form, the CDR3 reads TGTGCCAGCAGCTTGGGACTGAGGAGCTCCTACGAGCAGTACTTC.

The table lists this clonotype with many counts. CDR3: CASSLDRYSSGGYTF. In DNA, the CDR3 is TGTGCCAGCAGCTTAGATCGGTACTCTTCGGGTGGCTACACCTTC. V is TRBV11-2 and J is TRBJ1-2; D unresolved. Germline values: CDR1 SGHAT, CDR2 FQNNGV. This CDR3 has 15 residues. Trimming left V 0 bases short and J 7 bases short, with 15 bases between.

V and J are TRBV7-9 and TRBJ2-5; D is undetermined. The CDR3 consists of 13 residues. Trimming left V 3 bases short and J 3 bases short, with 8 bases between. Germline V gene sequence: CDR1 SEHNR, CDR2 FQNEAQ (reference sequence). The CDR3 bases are TGTGCCAGCAGCTTCGCTGGAGAAGAGACCCAGTACTTC. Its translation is CASSFAGEETQYF.

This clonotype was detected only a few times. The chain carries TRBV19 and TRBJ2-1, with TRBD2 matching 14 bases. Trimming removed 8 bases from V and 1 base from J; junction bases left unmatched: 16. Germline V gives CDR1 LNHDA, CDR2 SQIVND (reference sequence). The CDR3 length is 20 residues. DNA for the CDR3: TGTGCCAGTTTAGATTCCGGGACTAGCGGGAGAATCACGTCCTACAATGAGCAGTTCTTC. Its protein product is CASLDSGTSGRITSYNEQFF.

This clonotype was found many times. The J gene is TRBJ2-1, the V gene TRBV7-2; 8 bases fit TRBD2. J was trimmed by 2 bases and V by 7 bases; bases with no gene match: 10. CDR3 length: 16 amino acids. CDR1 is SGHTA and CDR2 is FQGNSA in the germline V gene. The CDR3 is CASTPVSGSPYNEQFF. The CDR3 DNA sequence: TGTGCCAGCACCCCCGTAAGCGGGAGCCCCTACAATGAGCAGTTCTTC. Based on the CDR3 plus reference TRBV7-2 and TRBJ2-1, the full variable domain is GAGVSQSPSNKVTEKGKDVELRCDPISGHTALYWYRQSLGQGLEFLIYFQGNSAPDKSGLPSDRFSAERTGGSVSTLTIQRTQQEDSAVYLCASTPVSGSPYNEQFFGPGTRLTVL.

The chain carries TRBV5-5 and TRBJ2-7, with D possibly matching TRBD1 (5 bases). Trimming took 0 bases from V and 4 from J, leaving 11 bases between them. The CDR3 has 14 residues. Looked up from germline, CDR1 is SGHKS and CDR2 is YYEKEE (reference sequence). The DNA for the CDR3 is TGTGCCAGCAGCTTGGACCAGGGCGGTTACGAGCAGTACTTC. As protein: CASSLDQGGYEQYF.

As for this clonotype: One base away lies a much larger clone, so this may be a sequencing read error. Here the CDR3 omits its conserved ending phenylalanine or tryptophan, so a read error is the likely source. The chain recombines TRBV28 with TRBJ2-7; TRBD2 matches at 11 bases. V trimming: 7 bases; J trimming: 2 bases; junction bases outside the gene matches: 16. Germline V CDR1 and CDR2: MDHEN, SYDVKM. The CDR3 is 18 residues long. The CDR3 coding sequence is TGTGCCAGCACCTCGACCCAATTCGGACTAGCGGGTACCTACGAGCAGTACTTA. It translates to CASTSTQFGLAGTYEQYL.

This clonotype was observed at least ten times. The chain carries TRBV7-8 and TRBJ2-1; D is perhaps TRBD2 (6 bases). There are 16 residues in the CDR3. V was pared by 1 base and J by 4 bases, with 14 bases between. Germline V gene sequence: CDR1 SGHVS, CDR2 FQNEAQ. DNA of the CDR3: TGTGCCAGCAGCTTAGGGGGCCTAGCGCATTACAATGAGCAGTTCTTC. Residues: CASSLGGLAHYNEQFF.

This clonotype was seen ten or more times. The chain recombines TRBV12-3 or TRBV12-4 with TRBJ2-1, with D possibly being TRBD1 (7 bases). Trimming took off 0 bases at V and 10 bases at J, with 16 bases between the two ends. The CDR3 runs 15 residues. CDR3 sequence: CASSLAAGGLQEQFF. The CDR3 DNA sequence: TGTGCCAGCAGTTTAGCGGCAGGGGGGTTACAAGAGCAGTTCTTC.

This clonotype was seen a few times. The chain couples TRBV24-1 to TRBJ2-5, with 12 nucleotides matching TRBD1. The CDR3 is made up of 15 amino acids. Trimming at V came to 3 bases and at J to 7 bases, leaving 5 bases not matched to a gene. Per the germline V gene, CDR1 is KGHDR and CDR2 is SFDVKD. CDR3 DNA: TGTGCCACCAGTGATGGGACAGGGGGCCGTTGGACCCAGTACTTC. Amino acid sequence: CATSDGTGGRWTQYF.

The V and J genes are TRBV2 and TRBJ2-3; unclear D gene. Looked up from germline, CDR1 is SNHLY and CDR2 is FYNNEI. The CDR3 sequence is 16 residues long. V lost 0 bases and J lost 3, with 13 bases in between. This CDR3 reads CASSEALRASTDTQYF. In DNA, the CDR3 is TGTGCCAGCAGTGAAGCGCTTCGGGCCTCTACAGATACGCAGTATTTT.

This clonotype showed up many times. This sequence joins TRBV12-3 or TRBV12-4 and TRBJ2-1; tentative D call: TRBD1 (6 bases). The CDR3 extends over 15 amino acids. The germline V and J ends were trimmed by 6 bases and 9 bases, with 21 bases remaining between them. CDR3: CASSHREGVITEQFF. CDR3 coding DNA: TGTGCCAGCAGCCACAGGGAAGGGGTTATAACTGAGCAGTTCTTC.

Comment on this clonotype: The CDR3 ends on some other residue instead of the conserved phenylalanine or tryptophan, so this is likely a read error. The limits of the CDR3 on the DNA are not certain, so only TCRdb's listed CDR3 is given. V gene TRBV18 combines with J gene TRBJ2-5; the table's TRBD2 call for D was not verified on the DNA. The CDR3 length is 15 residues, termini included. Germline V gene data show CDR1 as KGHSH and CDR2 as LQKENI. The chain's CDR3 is CASSLGRLAEVAANL.

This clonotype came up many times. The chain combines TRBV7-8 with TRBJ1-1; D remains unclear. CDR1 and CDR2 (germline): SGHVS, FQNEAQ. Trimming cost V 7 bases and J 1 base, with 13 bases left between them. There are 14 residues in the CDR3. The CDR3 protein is CASTKPPGNTEAFF. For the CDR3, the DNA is TGTGCCAGCACTAAACCTCCGGGGAACACTGAAGCTTTCTTT.